A single sample gave rise to the 24 T cell receptor beta chains below, sequenced in a study of early T cells in non-severe SARS-CoV-2 infection. TCRdb called the 5' RACE reads again in MiXCR, with one record for every CDR3 protein. Of tens of thousands of distinct CDR3 sequences listed, around 13% are singletons. Sequencing was done on a sample of whole blood. These TCRs come from an adult who was a healthcare worker with PCR-confirmed SARS-CoV-2 infection or an uninfected control (not recorded which).

The chain joins TRBV4-1 to TRBJ1-5; D may be TRBD1 (5 bases). Deletions cut 1 base from V and 4 bases from J, with 17 bases between. CDR1 is MGHRA, CDR2 YSYEKL, per germline. The CDR3 is 17 residues long. The CDR3 here is CASSQVGGRQRNQPQHF. CDR3 coding DNA: TGCGCCAGCAGCCAAGTTGGGGGACGACAGAGAAATCAGCCCCAGCATTTT.

This clonotype was seen repeatedly, ten times or more. The chain couples TRBV7-9 to TRBJ2-5, with D possibly being TRBD1 (5 bases). Trimming shortened V by 11 bases and J by 1 base, and 11 bases separated the two germline ends. This CDR3 is built from 12 residues. Germline CDR1 is SEHNR and CDR2 is FQNEAQ (reference sequence). The CDR3 sequence is CASHDSQETQYF. CDR3 in DNA: TGTGCCTCTCATGACAGCCAAGAGACCCAGTACTTC.

This clonotype was observed a handful of times. J is TRBJ2-7 and V is TRBV9; TRBD1 aligns across 10 bases. CDR1 is SGDLS, CDR2 YYNGEE, per germline. The length of the CDR3 is 15 residues. V gave up 4 bases and J gave up 5 bases; unmatched junction bases: 9. The CDR3: CASSPGTGVFHEQYF. The DNA of the CDR3 is TGTGCCAGCAGCCCTGGGACAGGGGTCTTCCACGAGCAGTACTTC.

There are many counts of this clonotype. The V gene is TRBV20-1, the J gene TRBJ2-3; a possible D gene is TRBD2 (5 bases). This CDR3 has 11 residues. Trimming pared 5 bases from V and 2 bases from J, leaving 5 bases between. Germline CDR1 reads DFQATT; CDR2 reads SNEGSKA (reference sequence). The CDR3 nucleotides read TGCAGTGCTCGGGACACAGATACGCAGTATTTT. Translating gives CSARDTDTQYF.

This clonotype was observed at least ten times. This sequence joins TRBV18 and TRBJ1-6, with TRBD1 as a possible D gene (5 bases). CDR1 and CDR2 (germline): KGHSH, LQKENI. There are 13 residues in the CDR3. Trimming removed 6 bases at V and 9 bases at J, with 12 bases between. This CDR3 is CASSEGQGSPLHF. In nucleotides, the CDR3 is TGTGCCAGCTCGGAGGGGCAGGGTTCACCCCTCCACTTT.

This chain joins TRBV6-2 or TRBV6-3 and TRBJ1-1; TRBD1 is a possible D gene (5 bases). There are 14 residues in the CDR3. V lost 7 bases to trimming and J lost 5 bases, with 17 bases between them. Germline V CDR1 and CDR2: MNHEY, SVGEGT. This CDR3 reads CASTPLGGLTEAFF. CDR3 DNA: TGTGCCAGCACCCCCCTGGGGGGGTTGACTGAAGCTTTCTTT.

This clonotype came up a few times. The chain employs TRBV20-1 and TRBJ2-4; TRBD2 agrees at 11 bases. The CDR3 runs 15 residues. Germline V lookup: CDR1 DFQATT, CDR2 SNEGSKA (reference sequence). V shed 7 bases, J shed 2 bases, and the junction held 7 bases outside the gene matches. The CDR3 bases are TGCAGTGTGGCCCTAGCGGGGGGAACCAAAAACATTCAGTACTTC. It yields the protein CSVALAGGTKNIQYF.

The chain carries TRBV6-5 and TRBJ1-1, with D perhaps matching TRBD1 (5 bases). The V and J ends lost 8 bases and 6 bases respectively, with 10 bases between them. This CDR3 has 11 amino acids. Germline V gene lookup returns CDR1 MNHEY and CDR2 SVGAGI. CDR3 bases: TGTGCCAGCCGCGGGGACTCTGAAGCTTTCTTT. It encodes CASRGDSEAFF.

This clonotype was found a few times. The chain has TRBV7-3 and TRBJ1-2; D is undetermined. V was trimmed by 4 bases and J by 5 bases, leaving 14 bases between them. This CDR3 spans 14 amino acids. Per the germline V gene, CDR1 is SGHTA and CDR2 is FQGTGA. The CDR3 sequence is CASSSGPQAYGYTF. The CDR3 DNA reads TGTGCCAGCAGCTCTGGGCCCCAAGCTTATGGCTACACCTTC.

Ten or more counts support this clonotype. The rearrangement links TRBV25-1 to TRBJ2-7; D not resolved. Germline CDR1 is MGHDK and CDR2 is SYGVNS. Trimming cost V 7 bases and J 0 bases, with 7 bases left between them. The CDR3 has 12 amino acids. The chain's CDR3 is CASTGSSYEQYF. The DNA for the CDR3 is TGTGCCAGCACGGGTTCCTCCTACGAGCAGTACTTC.

This rearrangement joins TRBV6-1 to TRBJ1-1; D remains unclear. Germline values: CDR1 MNHNS, CDR2 SASEGT. CDR3 length: 15 amino acids. Trimming removed 5 bases from V and 8 bases from J, with 21 bases in between. In DNA, the CDR3 is TGTGCCAGCAGTCTGACGGGTGCTGCGAGAGTGGAAGCTTTCTTT. Translation: CASSLTGAARVEAFF.

This rearrangement joins TRBV5-1 to TRBJ2-7; 9 bases are shared with TRBD1. J was trimmed by 4 bases and V by 2 bases; bases with no gene match: 4. This CDR3 spans 14 amino acids. Germline lookup yields CDR1 SGHRS and CDR2 YFSETQ. CDR3 residues: CASSLGTGWYEQYF. The CDR3, as DNA: TGCGCCAGCAGCTTAGGGACAGGGTGGTACGAGCAGTACTTC.

This chain uses TRBV29-1 with TRBJ1-1; unclear D gene. Germline CDR1 is SQVTM and CDR2 is ANQGSEA. The CDR3 is 13 residues long. The V end lost 7 bases, the J end lost 0 bases, and 12 bases lay between the germline ends. The CDR3 DNA follows: TGCAGCGCCGAGCCTGGAATGAACACTGAAGCTTTCTTT. Protein: CSAEPGMNTEAFF.

This chain connects TRBV13 to TRBJ1-5; D is unresolved. Germline CDR1 PRHDT, CDR2 FYEKMQ (reference sequence). The CDR3 is made up of 13 amino acids. Deletions cut 4 bases from V and 4 bases from J, with 8 bases between. CDR3 DNA sequence: TGTGCCAGCAGCTCGGGCCTTAATCAGCCCCAGCATTTT. It encodes CASSSGLNQPQHF. Filled out from reference TRBV13 and TRBJ1-5, the complete variable domain reads AAGVIQSPRHLIKEKRETATLKCYPIPRHDTVYWYQQGPGQDPQFLISFYEKMQSDKGSIPDRFSAQQFSDYHSELNMSSLELGDSALYFCASSSGLNQPQHFGDGTRLSIL.

The gene calls are TRBV29-1 and TRBJ2-7; D might be TRBD2 (6 bases). This CDR3 is built from 13 residues. Trimming took off 6 bases at V and 0 bases at J, with 12 bases between the two ends. The germline gives CDR1 SQVTM, CDR2 ANQGSEA. The CDR3 DNA is TGCAGCGTAGGGACTCAAAGCTCCTACGAGCAGTACTTC. Protein product: CSVGTQSSYEQYF.

The chain employs TRBV4-1 and TRBJ2-5; 9 bases fit TRBD1. With V trimmed by 4 bases and J by 0 bases, 3 bases remained unmatched. The CDR3 length is 15 residues. The germline V gene encodes CDR1 MGHRA and CDR2 YSYEKL. CDR3 nucleotides: TGCGCCAGCAGCCGGACAGGGGTGTACCAAGAGACCCAGTACTTC. It encodes CASSRTGVYQETQYF.

This clonotype appeared a few times. The chain employs TRBV7-6 and TRBJ2-5, with TRBD2 matching 9 bases. Trimming took 5 bases from V and 2 from J; bases not matched to a gene: 6. CDR1 and CDR2 from the germline V gene are SGHVS and FNYEAQ. This CDR3 comprises 15 residues. The CDR3 sequence: CASSPLSGGQETQYF. The CDR3 coding sequence is TGTGCCAGCAGCCCCCTGAGCGGGGGGCAAGAGACCCAGTACTTC.

The V and J genes are TRBV25-1 and TRBJ1-4; D gene ambiguous. Germline values: CDR1 MGHDK, CDR2 SYGVNS. The CDR3 sequence is 15 residues long. Trimming took off 4 bases at V and 6 bases at J, with 15 bases between the two ends. DNA for the CDR3: TGTGCCAGCAGTGGATTTGACACTCTTCATGAAAAACTGTTTTTT. Encoded protein: CASSGFDTLHEKLFF.

CDR3 nucleotides: TGCGCCAGCAGCCAAGTATACAGGGGAGGCTACACCTTC. It translates to CASSQVYRGGYTF. The chain is built from TRBV4-1 and TRBJ1-2; 7 positions match TRBD1. Germline V CDR1 and CDR2: MGHRA, YSYEKL. This CDR3 has 13 amino acids. After removal of 1 base from V and 8 bases from J, the junction contained 4 bases not matched to a gene.

The gene calls are TRBV12-3 or TRBV12-4 and TRBJ1-4, with D tentatively TRBD1 (5 bases). Trimming stripped 6 bases from V and 3 bases from J, with 14 bases between. The CDR3 is 15 amino acids. Here the CDR3 DNA reads TGTGCCAGCAGCCTCAGGGCTAGGGCTAATGAAAAACTGTTTTTT. Translation gives CASSLRARANEKLFF.

This clonotype has only a few counts. V gene TRBV30 combines with J gene TRBJ1-1; D unresolved. With 5 bases removed from V and 2 bases from J, the gap between germline ends came to 12 bases. The CDR3 runs 13 residues. Germline loops: CDR1 GTSNPN, CDR2 SVGIG (reference sequence). CDR3 sequence reads: CAWEIVVNTEAFF. DNA for the CDR3: TGTGCCTGGGAAATTGTTGTTAACACTGAAGCTTTCTTT.

In this sample, this clonotype turned up a few times. The chain couples TRBV11-2 to TRBJ2-2, with D perhaps matching TRBD2 (6 bases). Germline V gene lookup returns CDR1 SGHAT and CDR2 FQNNGV. The length of the CDR3 is 15 residues. V was cut by 5 bases and J by 7 bases, with 17 bases left in between. CDR3 sequence (DNA): TGTGCCAGCAGCCCATCGGGGCTAGCGAACGGGGAGCTGTTTTTT. Translated: CASSPSGLANGELFF. The full variable domain, with the rest looked up from reference TRBV11-2 and TRBJ2-2, is EAGVAQSPRYKIIEKRQSVAFWCNPISGHATLYWYQQILGQGPKLLIQFQNNGVVDDSQLPKDRFSAERLKGVDSTLKIQPAKLEDSAVYLCASSPSGLANGELFFGEGSRLTVL.

The V gene is TRBV5-1, the J gene TRBJ2-5, with D possibly being TRBD2 (5 bases). V lost 1 base to trimming and J lost 5 bases, with 9 bases between them. Germline CDR1 and CDR2: SGHRS and YFSETQ. There are 13 residues in the CDR3. This chain's CDR3 is CASSLPGEETQYF. The CDR3 region has the DNA TGCGCCAGCAGCTTGCCCGGGGAGGAGACCCAGTACTTC.

The rearrangement uses TRBV4-3 and TRBJ2-1; 9 nucleotides align to TRBD2. V shed 3 bases and J 5 bases; nucleotides not matched to a gene: 2. The CDR3 sequence is 14 residues long. CDR1 and CDR2 (germline): LGHNA, YSLEER. Written as DNA, the CDR3 is TGCGCCAGCAGCCATAGCGGGGGAAACAATGAGCAGTTCTTC. Translating it yields CASSHSGGNNEQFF.